The 28 T cell receptor beta chains below were found in one sample sequenced in a study of blood T cell repertoires in COVID-19 (dated by TCRdb to the early 2020s). The library was produced with the immunoSEQ multiplex PCR assay. TCRdb took this table from immuneACCESS and kept in-frame rearrangements with V and J called. Such tables lack part of the clones; where checked against another copy, unresolved V genes explain under half of the gap, and the rest is unexplained. In this sample the table shows fewer than 300,000 clones, about 93% of which occur a single time. Around 1.1% of the sample goes to the ten largest clones. The sequenced sample was PBMCs or T cells enriched from blood (not recorded which). These receptors were obtained from a woman in her twenties or thirties who had recovered from COVID-19.

Here the CDR3 reads CASAGAGSTDTQYF. The CDR3 coding sequence is TGTGCCAGCGCAGGGGCAGGGAGCACAGATACGCAGTATTTT. V and J are TRBV2 and TRBJ2-3; tentative D call: TRBD1 (6 bases). V lost 8 bases and J lost 0, with 12 bases in between. The CDR3 has 14 amino acids. Germline CDR1 SNHLY, CDR2 FYNNEI.

The V gene is TRBV11-2, the J gene TRBJ2-3, with TRBD1 matching 9 bases. Trimming at V came to 6 bases and at J to 0 bases, leaving 10 bases not matched to a gene. The CDR3 spans 17 residues. In germline, CDR1 is SGHAT, CDR2 FQNNGV. The CDR3 DNA sequence: TGTGCCAGCAGTAGAGCCGGGACAGGGTCTAGCACAGATACGCAGTATTTT. It encodes CASSRAGTGSSTDTQYF.

The V gene is TRBV28, the J gene TRBJ1-1; 8 nucleotides align to TRBD1. Germline CDR1 reads MDHEN; CDR2 reads SYDVKM. The J segment lost 0 bases and the V segment lost 5 bases, leaving 8 bases of the junction unmatched. The CDR3 totals 16 residues. CDR3 region: CASSPGQGYMNTEAFF. CDR3 nucleotides: TGTGCCAGCAGTCCTGGACAGGGATACATGAACACTGAAGCTTTCTTT. The complete variable domain, with remaining parts taken from reference TRBV28 and TRBJ1-1, reads DVKVTQSSRYLVKRTGEKVFLECVQDMDHENMFWYRQDPGLGLRLIYFSYDVKMKEKGDIPEGYSVSREKKERFSLILESASTNQTSMYLCASSPGQGYMNTEAFFGQGTRLTVV.

The chain has TRBV7-9 and TRBJ2-2; D perhaps matches TRBD1 (5 bases). The germline V gene encodes CDR1 SEHNR and CDR2 FQNEAQ (reference sequence). Between the trimmed V and J ends, which lost 1 base and 1 base, there was a span of 7 bases. The CDR3 is made up of 15 amino acids. CDR3 in DNA: TGTGCCAGCAGCTTAGACAGGCAGAACACCGGGGAGCTGTTTTTT. Protein sequence: CASSLDRQNTGELFF.

This clone turned up a few times. The chain recombines TRBV14 with TRBJ2-7; D might be TRBD2 (6 bases). Germline V gene lookup returns CDR1 SGHDN and CDR2 FVKESK. The CDR3 runs 13 residues. V lost 1 base and J 7 bases, leaving 11 bases between the germline ends. As DNA, the CDR3 is TGTGCCAGCAGCCAAGTTATGGAGGGTGAGCAGTACTTC. The encoded protein is CASSQVMEGEQYF.

This rearrangement joins TRBV19 to TRBJ2-1; D gene uncertain. Trimming removed 5 bases from V and 0 bases from J, with 11 bases in between. Germline assignment: CDR1 LNHDA and CDR2 SQIVND (reference sequence). The length of the CDR3 is 15 residues. The CDR3 DNA reads as TGTGCCAGTAGTCCGGGTTTTAGCTCCTACAATGAGCAGTTCTTC. It encodes CASSPGFSSYNEQFF.

With respect to this clone: Other DNA sequences of this sample code for an identical CDR3. The genes are TRBV28 and TRBJ2-7; a possible D gene is TRBD1 (6 bases). V shed 4 bases and J shed 2 bases, with 9 bases lying between them. CDR1 is MDHEN, CDR2 SYDVKM, per germline. The CDR3 consists of 13 residues. CDR3 protein: CASSSGQTYEQYF. CDR3 nucleotides: TGTGCCAGCAGTTCCGGACAGACCTACGAGCAGTACTTC.

The rearrangement uses TRBV10-3 and TRBJ1-6; TRBD1 aligns across 10 bases. Germline-derived CDR1 and CDR2 are ENHRY and SYGVKD. Germline trimming cut 3 bases from V and 9 bases from J; bases unmatched to any gene: 11. The CDR3 extends over 17 amino acids. The CDR3 DNA is TGTGCCATCAGTGAACTGAACCCGGGACAGGGGACTTCACCCCTCCACTTT. Residues: CAISELNPGQGTSPLHF.

The V and J genes are TRBV27 and TRBJ2-3, with TRBD2 matching 7 bases. The CDR3 is 16 amino acids. V shed 5 bases, J shed 1 base, and the junction held 9 bases outside the gene matches. Germline-derived CDR1 and CDR2 are MNHEY and SMNVEV (reference sequence). CDR3 sequence: CASSKASGWGTDTQYF. The DNA for the CDR3 is TGTGCCAGCAGTAAAGCTAGCGGTTGGGGCACAGATACGCAGTATTTT.

The chain combines TRBV6-6 with TRBJ2-5, with 7 bases identical to TRBD1. The junction had 5 bases not matched to a gene; V was cut back by 5 bases and J by 5 bases. CDR1 is MNHNY, CDR2 SVGAGI, per germline (reference sequence). This CDR3 has 13 amino acids. CDR3 nucleotide sequence: TGTGCCAGCAGTAACAGGGGCCCGGAGACCCAGTACTTC. Translation gives CASSNRGPETQYF.

V gene TRBV29-1 combines with J gene TRBJ2-7; D perhaps matches TRBD2 (6 bases). The CDR3 sequence is 16 residues long. Trimming took 2 bases from V and 4 from J, leaving 21 bases between them. Germline lookup yields CDR1 SQVTM and CDR2 ANQGSEA. The CDR3 nucleotides read TGCAGCGTTGAAAGAGGGGTTGGCCGGGCGGGGTACGAGCAGTACTTC. It encodes CSVERGVGRAGYEQYF.

V and J are TRBV5-5 and TRBJ2-7, with 11 bases matching TRBD2. CDR3 length: 16 residues. V shed 6 bases and J 2 bases; nucleotides not matched to a gene: 10. Germline-derived CDR1 and CDR2 are SGHKS and YYEKEE (reference sequence). CDR3 in DNA: TGTGCCAGCACCCCTTTGACGGGACTAGCGGCCTACGAGCAGTACTTC. Translating it yields CASTPLTGLAAYEQYF.

J is TRBJ1-4 and V is TRBV5-4, with TRBD1 as a possible D gene (5 bases). With 4 bases removed from V and 6 bases from J, the gap between germline ends came to 22 bases. The CDR3 totals 17 residues. The V gene's germline CDR1 is SGHNT and CDR2 YYREEE (reference sequence). CDR3 protein: CASSPRPTVTSYEKLFF. CDR3 in DNA: TGTGCCAGCAGCCCCCGACCGACAGTAACTTCATATGAAAAACTGTTTTTT.

The chain carries TRBV28 and TRBJ2-7; possible D gene TRBD2, 6 bases. There are 15 residues in the CDR3. CDR1 and CDR2 (germline): MDHEN, SYDVKM. V was pared by 6 bases and J by 2 bases, with 17 bases between. The CDR3 here is CASRPPGTSPYEQYF. The CDR3 nucleotides are TGTGCCAGCAGACCACCCGGGACTTCCCCCTACGAGCAGTACTTC.

This clone was found a few times. This rearrangement joins TRBV25-1 to TRBJ2-2; 8 bases line up with TRBD1. Germline assignment: CDR1 MGHDK and CDR2 SYGVNS. This CDR3 is built from 14 residues. V was pared by 7 bases and J by 1 base, with 2 bases of the junction left unmatched. CDR3: CASTGTGNTGELFF. The CDR3 nucleotides are TGTGCCAGCACCGGGACAGGGAACACCGGGGAGCTGTTTTTT.

This rearrangement joins TRBV6-4 to TRBJ1-1; D gene unclear. Trimming stripped 4 bases from V and 1 base from J, with 7 bases between. The CDR3 runs to 13 residues. CDR1 MRHNA and CDR2 SNTAGT come from the germline V gene. Written as DNA, the CDR3 is TGTGCCAGCAGTGTGACTTGGAACACTGAAGCTTTCTTT. Protein: CASSVTWNTEAFF.

This chain links TRBV6-4 with TRBJ2-2; a weak D match, TRBD2 (5 bases). The CDR3 totals 16 residues. Trimming took 0 bases from V and 2 from J, leaving 10 bases between them. Germline V gene sequence: CDR1 MRHNA, CDR2 SNTAGT. CDR3 region: CASSDSAGFNTGELFF. The CDR3 DNA is TGTGCCAGCAGTGACTCTGCGGGTTTTAACACCGGGGAGCTGTTTTTT.

This chain uses TRBV19 with TRBJ2-5, with 10 bases aligning to TRBD2. Germline-derived CDR1 and CDR2 are LNHDA and SQIVND (reference sequence). This CDR3 has 16 amino acids. Germline trimming cut 0 bases from V and 7 bases from J; bases unmatched to any gene: 8. CDR3 in DNA: TGTGCCAGTAGTATAGATACTAGCGGGACTTTCGCGACCCAGTACTTC. Protein sequence: CASSIDTSGTFATQYF.

This rearrangement joins TRBV27 to TRBJ2-5; TRBD2 matches 9 bases. The germline gives CDR1 MNHEY, CDR2 SMNVEV (reference sequence). The ends lost 5 bases at V and 4 bases at J; junction bases unmatched: 11. The CDR3 loop spans 16 amino acids. The DNA for the CDR3 is TGTGCCAGCAGTCCACTAGCGGGTCTGGGGACAGAGACCCAGTACTTC. The encoded protein is CASSPLAGLGTETQYF.

The V and J genes are TRBV5-4 and TRBJ2-5; the D gene is possibly TRBD2 (5 bases). Trimming shortened V by 0 bases and J by 1 base, and 10 bases separated the two germline ends. The CDR3 is 15 amino acids. Per the germline V gene, CDR1 is SGHNT and CDR2 is YYREEE (reference sequence). CDR3 loop: CASSLGKLGQETQYF. Here the CDR3 DNA reads TGTGCCAGCAGCTTGGGAAAACTAGGCCAAGAGACCCAGTACTTC.

This clone occurred a few times. The rearrangement uses TRBV6-5 and TRBJ1-5; D not certain. This CDR3 spans 13 amino acids. The V end was cut by 5 bases, the J end by 4 bases, with 9 bases between. CDR1 MNHEY and CDR2 SVGAGI come from the germline V gene. The CDR3 loop is CASSPAGNQPQHF. The DNA for the CDR3 is TGTGCCAGCAGTCCGGCGGGGAATCAGCCCCAGCATTTT.

V and J are TRBV6-2 or TRBV6-3 and TRBJ2-1; no reliable D call. The CDR3 covers 12 residues. Germline V gene data show CDR1 as MNHEY and CDR2 as SVGEGT. V was pared by 5 bases and J by 5 bases, with 7 bases between. CDR3 coding DNA: TGTGCCAGCAGTCAGCGTAACAATGAGCAGTTCTTC. Translating gives CASSQRNNEQFF.

The chain couples TRBV19 to TRBJ1-2, with 7 bases fitting TRBD1. V shed 7 bases and J 0 bases; nucleotides not matched to a gene: 11. Germline V CDR1 and CDR2: LNHDA, SQIVND (reference sequence). This CDR3 is 16 amino acids long. This CDR3 is CASTSLPGQTNYGYTF. The DNA of the CDR3 is TGTGCCAGTACCTCCCTTCCGGGACAGACTAACTATGGCTACACCTTC.

This chain connects TRBV19 to TRBJ1-1, with 8 nucleotides matching TRBD1. J gave up 6 bases and V 5 bases, and 8 bases lay outside the gene matches. Germline V gene data show CDR1 as LNHDA and CDR2 as SQIVND (reference sequence). The CDR3 consists of 14 residues. The CDR3 spells CASSPTGVESEAFF. In DNA form, the CDR3 reads TGTGCCAGTAGTCCGACAGGGGTAGAGTCTGAAGCTTTCTTT. Full variable domain (outside the CDR3, taken from reference TRBV19 and TRBJ1-1): DGGITQSPKYLFRKEGQNVTLSCEQNLNHDAMYWYRQDPGQGLRLIYYSQIVNDFQKGDIAEGYSVSREKKESFPLTVTSAQKNPTAFYLCASSPTGVESEAFFGQGTRLTVV.

The CDR3 loop reads CASSVAGETQYF. DNA of the CDR3: TGTGCCAGCTCGGTAGCGGGAGAGACCCAGTACTTC. V and J are TRBV18 and TRBJ2-5; 7 bases align to TRBD2. Trimming took 6 bases from V and 4 from J; bases not matched to a gene: 2. Germline-derived CDR1 and CDR2 are KGHSH and LQKENI. The CDR3 consists of 12 residues.

The V gene is TRBV5-1, the J gene TRBJ2-1; 10 nucleotides match TRBD2. The CDR3 spans 16 residues. The germline CDR1 and CDR2 sequences are SGHRS and YFSETQ. Trimming at V came to 4 bases and at J to 4 bases, leaving 8 bases not matched to a gene. This CDR3 is CASSLTGLAVYNEQFF. CDR3 nucleotides: TGCGCCAGCAGCCTAACAGGACTAGCGGTTTACAATGAGCAGTTCTTC.

The chain recombines TRBV2 with TRBJ2-2, with 8 positions matching TRBD1. The CDR3 spans 16 residues. Germline V gene lookup returns CDR1 SNHLY and CDR2 FYNNEI. Unmatched junction bases numbered 14, after V lost 7 bases and J lost 7 bases. The CDR3 region has the DNA TGTGCCAGCATCCCCGGCGGGGCAGGGGGCTTCGGGGAGCTGTTTTTT. Translating it yields CASIPGGAGGFGELFF.

CDR3 amino acids: CASSGRVFSGANVLTF. The CDR3 bases are TGTGCCAGTAGTGGTCGGGTGTTCTCTGGGGCCAACGTCCTGACTTTC. The genes are TRBV19 and TRBJ2-6; D not certain. The V gene lost 5 bases and the J gene lost 0 bases, with 11 bases spanning the gap. This CDR3 contains 16 residues. CDR1 is LNHDA, CDR2 SQIVND, per germline (reference sequence).